This T cell receptor (beta chain) comes out of a study of HIV-infected patients and healthy controls. All unsorted peripheral T cells were captured because whole blood was used without fractionation. Alpha and beta constant-region primers primed reverse transcription of about 500 ng RNA. Alpha and beta chain libraries were made separately by chain-specific third strand synthesis with multiplexing indices. A single primer pair per chain amplified all rearrangements, with per-molecule barcodes. TCRdb reprocessed the 5' RACE reads with MiXCR, giving one entry per CDR3 protein. This table holds more than 5,500 distinct CDR3 sequences, 10% found once. V lost 6 bases and J lost 4, with 12 bases in between. CDR3 length: 14 amino acids. Germline lookup yields CDR1 SEHNR and CDR2 FQNEAQ (reference sequence).

The TCR was taken from an adult with HIV infection. This material consisted of blood, taken before antiretroviral therapy. This chain connects TRBV7-9 to TRBJ2-2; tentatively, D is TRBD1 (6 bases). The CDR3 coding sequence is TGTGCCAGCAGTGGGACAACCATCACCGGGGAGCTGTTTTTT. It translates to CASSGTTITGELFF.